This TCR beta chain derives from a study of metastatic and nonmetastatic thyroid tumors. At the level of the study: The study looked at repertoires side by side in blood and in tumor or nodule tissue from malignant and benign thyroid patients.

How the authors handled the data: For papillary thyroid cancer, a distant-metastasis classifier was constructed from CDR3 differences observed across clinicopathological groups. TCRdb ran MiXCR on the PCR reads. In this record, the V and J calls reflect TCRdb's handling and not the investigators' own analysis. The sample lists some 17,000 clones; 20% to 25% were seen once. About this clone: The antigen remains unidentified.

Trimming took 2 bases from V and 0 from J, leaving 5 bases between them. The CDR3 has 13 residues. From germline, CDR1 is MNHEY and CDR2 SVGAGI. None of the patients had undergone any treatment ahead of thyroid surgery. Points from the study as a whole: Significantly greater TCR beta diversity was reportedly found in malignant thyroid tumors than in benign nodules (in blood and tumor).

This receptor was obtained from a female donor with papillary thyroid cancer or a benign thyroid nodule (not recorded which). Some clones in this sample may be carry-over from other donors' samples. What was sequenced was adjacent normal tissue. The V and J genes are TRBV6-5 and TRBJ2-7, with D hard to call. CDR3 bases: TGTGCCAGCAGTTACAAGCTCTCCTACGAGCAGTACTTC. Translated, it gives CASSYKLSYEQYF.